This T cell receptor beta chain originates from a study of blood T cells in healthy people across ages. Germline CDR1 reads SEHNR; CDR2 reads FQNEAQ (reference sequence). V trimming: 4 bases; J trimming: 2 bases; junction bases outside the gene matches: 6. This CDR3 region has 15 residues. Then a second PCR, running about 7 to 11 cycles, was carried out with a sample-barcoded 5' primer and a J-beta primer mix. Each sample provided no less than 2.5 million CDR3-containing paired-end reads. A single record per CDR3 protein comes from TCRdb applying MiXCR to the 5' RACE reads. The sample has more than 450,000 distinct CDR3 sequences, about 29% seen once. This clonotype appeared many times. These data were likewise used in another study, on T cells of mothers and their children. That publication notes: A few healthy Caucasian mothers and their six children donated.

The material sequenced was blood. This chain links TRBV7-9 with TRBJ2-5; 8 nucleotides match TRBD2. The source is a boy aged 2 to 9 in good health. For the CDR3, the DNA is TGTGCCAGCAGCTCCCGGGGGGGTACACAAGAGACCCAGTACTTC. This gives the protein CASSSRGGTQETQYF.